This entry is about one T cell receptor (beta chain). What it recognizes is unknown. Generated by immunoSEQ multiplex PCR, the TCRdb table keeps only in-frame clones and is missing some. The repertoire includes approximately 58,000 clones, 84% of them detected once, and approximately 4.5% sits in the top ten. The sample belongs to a study of OX40 agonist ivuxolimab in advanced cancers. General study results and limits: In a subset of nonresponders, normalized T-cell clonal expansion was also low.

Germline CDR1 reads SNHLY; CDR2 reads FYNNEI. With 6 bases removed from V and 0 bases from J, the gap between germline ends came to 11 bases. The CDR3 sequence is 15 residues long. The specimen was CD4+ or CD8+ T cells sorted from blood, collected in a trial of the OX40 agonist ivuxolimab. This receptor was obtained from an adult with an advanced solid tumor such as melanoma, head and neck, liver or kidney cancer. This chain links TRBV2 with TRBJ2-2; D possibly matches TRBD1 or TRBD2 (5 bases each). The DNA for the CDR3 is TGTGCCAGCAGAGCCGGGACGGCGAACACCGGGGAGCTGTTTTTT. Protein product: CASRAGTANTGELFF.